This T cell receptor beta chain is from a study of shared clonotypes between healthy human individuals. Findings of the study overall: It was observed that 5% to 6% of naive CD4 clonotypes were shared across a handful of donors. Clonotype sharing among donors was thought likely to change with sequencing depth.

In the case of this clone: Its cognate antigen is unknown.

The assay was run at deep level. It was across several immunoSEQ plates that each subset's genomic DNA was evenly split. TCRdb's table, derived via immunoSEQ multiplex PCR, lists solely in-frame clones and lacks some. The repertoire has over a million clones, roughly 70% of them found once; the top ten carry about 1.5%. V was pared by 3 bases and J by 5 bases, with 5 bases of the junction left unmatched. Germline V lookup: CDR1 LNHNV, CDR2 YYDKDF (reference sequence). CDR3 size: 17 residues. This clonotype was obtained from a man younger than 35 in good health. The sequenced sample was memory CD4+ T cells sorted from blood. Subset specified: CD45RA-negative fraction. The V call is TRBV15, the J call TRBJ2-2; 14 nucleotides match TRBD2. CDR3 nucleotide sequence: TGTGCCACCAGCAGCGGGGGACTAGCGGGAGTTACCGGGGAGCTGTTTTTT. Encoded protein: CATSSGGLAGVTGELFF.